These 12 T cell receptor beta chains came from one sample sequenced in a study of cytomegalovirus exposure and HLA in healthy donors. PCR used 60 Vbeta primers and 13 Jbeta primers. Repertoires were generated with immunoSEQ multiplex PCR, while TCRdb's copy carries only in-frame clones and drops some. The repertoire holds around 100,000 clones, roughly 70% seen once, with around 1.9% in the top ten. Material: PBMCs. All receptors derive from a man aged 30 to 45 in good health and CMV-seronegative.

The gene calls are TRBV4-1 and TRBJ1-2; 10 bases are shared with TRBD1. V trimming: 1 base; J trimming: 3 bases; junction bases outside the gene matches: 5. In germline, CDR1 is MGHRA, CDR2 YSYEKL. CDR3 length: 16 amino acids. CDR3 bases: TGCGCCAGCAGCCAAGCCGGGACAGGGGTTTACTATGGCTACACCTTC. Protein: CASSQAGTGVYYGYTF.

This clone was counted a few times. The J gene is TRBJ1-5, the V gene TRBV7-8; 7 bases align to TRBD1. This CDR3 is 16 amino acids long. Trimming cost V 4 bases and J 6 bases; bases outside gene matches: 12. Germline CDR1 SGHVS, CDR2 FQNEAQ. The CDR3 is CASSSPPGGQGQPQHF. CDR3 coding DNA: TGTGCCAGCAGCTCGCCCCCAGGGGGTCAGGGTCAGCCCCAGCATTTT.

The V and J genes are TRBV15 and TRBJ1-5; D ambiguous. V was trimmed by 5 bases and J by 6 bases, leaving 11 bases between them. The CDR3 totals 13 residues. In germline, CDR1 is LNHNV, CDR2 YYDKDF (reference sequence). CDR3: CATSLTRVQPQHF. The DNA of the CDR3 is TGTGCCACCAGCCTCACACGGGTTCAGCCCCAGCATTTT. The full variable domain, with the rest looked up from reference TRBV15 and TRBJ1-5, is DAMVIQNPRYQVTQFGKPVTLSCSQTLNHNVMYWYQQKSSQAPKLLFHYYDKDFNNEADTPDNFQSRRPNTSFCFLDIRSPGLGDTAMYLCATSLTRVQPQHFGDGTRLSIL.

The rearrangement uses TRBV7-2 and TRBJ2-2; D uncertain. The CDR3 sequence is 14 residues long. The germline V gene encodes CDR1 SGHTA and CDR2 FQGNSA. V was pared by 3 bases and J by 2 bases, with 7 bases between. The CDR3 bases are TGTGCCAGCAGCTTCCTTAGTAACACCGGGGAGCTGTTTTTT. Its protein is CASSFLSNTGELFF.

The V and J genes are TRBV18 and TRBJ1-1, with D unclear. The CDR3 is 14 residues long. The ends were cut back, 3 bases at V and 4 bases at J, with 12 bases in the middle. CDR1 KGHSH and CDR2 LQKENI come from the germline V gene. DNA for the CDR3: TGTGCCAGCTCACCGGAGGGCCAGACCACTGAAGCTTTCTTT. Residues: CASSPEGQTTEAFF.

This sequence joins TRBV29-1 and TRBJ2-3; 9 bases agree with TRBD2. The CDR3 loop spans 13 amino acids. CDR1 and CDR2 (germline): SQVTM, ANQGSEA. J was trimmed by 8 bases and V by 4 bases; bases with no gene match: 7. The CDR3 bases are TGCAGCGTTGGACTAGCGGAGGCAGGTACGCAGTATTTT. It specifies CSVGLAEAGTQYF.

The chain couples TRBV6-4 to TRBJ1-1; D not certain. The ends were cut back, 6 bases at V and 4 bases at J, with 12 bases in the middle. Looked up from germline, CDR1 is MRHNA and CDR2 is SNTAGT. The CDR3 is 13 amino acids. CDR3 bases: TGTGCCAGCAGGGATGGGGAGGGCACTGAAGCTTTCTTT. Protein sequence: CASRDGEGTEAFF.

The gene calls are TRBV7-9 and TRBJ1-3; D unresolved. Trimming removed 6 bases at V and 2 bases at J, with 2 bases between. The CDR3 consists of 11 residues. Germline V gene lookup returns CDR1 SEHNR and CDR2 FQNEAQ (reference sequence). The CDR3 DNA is TGTGCCAGCAGTACTGGAAACACCATATATTTT. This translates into CASSTGNTIYF.

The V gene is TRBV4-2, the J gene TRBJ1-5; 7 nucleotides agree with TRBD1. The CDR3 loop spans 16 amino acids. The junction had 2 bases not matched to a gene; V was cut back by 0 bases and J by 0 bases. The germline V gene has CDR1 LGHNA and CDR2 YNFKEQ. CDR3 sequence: CASSQEQGNSNQPQHF. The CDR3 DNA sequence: TGTGCCAGCAGCCAAGAACAGGGGAATAGCAATCAGCCCCAGCATTTT.

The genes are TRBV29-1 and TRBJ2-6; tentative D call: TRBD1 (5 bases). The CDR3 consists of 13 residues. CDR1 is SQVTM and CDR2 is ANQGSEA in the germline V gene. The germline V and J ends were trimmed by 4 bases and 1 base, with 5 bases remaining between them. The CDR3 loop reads CSVAGSGANVLTF. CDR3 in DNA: TGCAGCGTTGCAGGGTCTGGGGCCAACGTCCTGACTTTC.

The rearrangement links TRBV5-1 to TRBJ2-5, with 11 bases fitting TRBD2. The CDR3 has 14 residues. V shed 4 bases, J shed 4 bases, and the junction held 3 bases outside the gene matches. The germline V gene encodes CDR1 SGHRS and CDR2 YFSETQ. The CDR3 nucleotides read TGCGCCAGCAGCAGTAGCGGGGGGGGAGAGACCCAGTACTTC. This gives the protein CASSSSGGGETQYF. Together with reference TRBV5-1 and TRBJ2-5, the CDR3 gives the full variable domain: KAGVTQTPRYLIKTRGQQVTLSCSPISGHRSVSWYQQTPGQGLQFLFEYFSETQRNKGNFPGRFSGRQFSNSRSEMNVSTLELGDSALYLCASSSSGGGETQYFGPGTRLLVL.

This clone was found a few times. DNA for the CDR3: TGTGCCAGTAGAGGGGTCTTGAACACTGAAGCTTTCTTT. Amino acids: CASRGVLNTEAFF. V usage is TRBV19 and J usage is TRBJ1-1, with a weak D call TRBD1 (5 bases). Per germline, CDR1 LNHDA and CDR2 SQIVND (reference sequence). The CDR3 extends over 13 amino acids. The V end was cut by 6 bases, the J end by 0 bases, with 8 bases between.